The 5 T cell receptor beta chains presented below share a single source sample, sequenced in a study of blood T cell repertoires in COVID-19. Sequencing was performed with immunoSEQ multiplex PCR; in TCRdb, only in-frame clones are kept and a portion is missing. Found here are some 200,000 clones, roughly nine tenths of them singletons; the top ten hold under 3.5%. The sample taken for sequencing was PBMCs or T cells enriched from blood (not recorded which). The receptors here all came from a woman aged 18-30 years in a cohort exposed to, infected with or recovered from COVID-19 (not recorded which).

The gene calls are TRBV27 and TRBJ2-2, with D possibly TRBD1 on 5 matching bases. The germline V and J ends were trimmed by 11 bases and 4 bases, with 8 bases remaining between them. The CDR3 has 11 amino acids. CDR1 and CDR2 (germline): MNHEY, SMNVEV (reference sequence). DNA of the CDR3: TGTGCCGACAGTGTCACCGGGGAGCTGTTTTTT. Its protein is CADSVTGELFF.

The chain uses TRBV12-3 or TRBV12-4 and TRBJ2-7; no clear D. The CDR3 is 12 residues long. The V gene lost 0 bases and the J gene lost 4 bases, with 4 bases spanning the gap. Here the CDR3 DNA reads TGTGCCAGCAGTTTAGCTAGTTACGAGCAGTACTTC. It specifies CASSLASYEQYF.

This CDR3 is CASSRGDRVANTGELFF. The CDR3 bases are TGTGCCAGCTCAAGAGGGGACAGGGTAGCAAACACCGGGGAGCTGTTTTTT. The chain carries TRBV2 and TRBJ2-2, with 9 bases lining up with TRBD1. Germline V gene data show CDR1 as SNHLY and CDR2 as FYNNEI. Losses at the gene ends were 8 bases for V and 2 bases for J; bases not matched to a gene: 12. CDR3 size: 17 residues.

This clone was observed a single time. The V gene is TRBV21-1, the J gene TRBJ2-3; TRBD2 is the table's D call, not checked against the DNA. TRBV21-1 is a pseudogene. CDR3 length equals 18 residues. CDR3 in DNA: TGTGCCAGCAGCAAAGCACCGACTAGCGGGACTAGCACAGATACGCAGTATTTT. Translation: CASSKAPTSGTSTDTQYF.

About this clone: At the DNA level, this CDR3 is encoded by other sequences in the same sample as well. This sequence joins TRBV11-2 and TRBJ2-7; possibly TRBD2 for D (6 bases). CDR3 length: 14 amino acids. The germline gives CDR1 SGHAT, CDR2 FQNNGV. Trimming cost V 1 base and J 1 base, with 8 bases left between them. Here the CDR3 DNA reads TGTGCCAGCAGCTTAGGAGCGGGTTCCTACGAGCAGTACTTC. It encodes CASSLGAGSYEQYF.